The 11 T cell receptor beta chains below were found in one sample sequenced in a study of T cell clones after liver transplantation. Repertoires were generated with immunoSEQ multiplex PCR, while TCRdb's copy carries only in-frame clones and drops some. The table includes tens of thousands of clones, roughly two thirds detected once. The material was CD4+ T cells from blood, obtained before liver transplant. The source of these receptors is a human donor who received a liver transplant.

The chain uses TRBV11-2 and TRBJ2-2; D is unclear. This CDR3 has 15 amino acids. The V gene lost 1 base and the J gene lost 0 bases, with 6 bases spanning the gap. Germline V CDR1 and CDR2: SGHAT, FQNNGV. The CDR3 region is CASSLVATNTGELFF. The CDR3 DNA is TGTGCCAGCAGCTTAGTTGCGACGAACACCGGGGAGCTGTTTTTT.

This chain links TRBV7-2 with TRBJ2-3, with D unclear. The CDR3 totals 16 residues. The germline V and J ends were trimmed by 4 bases and 0 bases, with 14 bases remaining between them. In germline, CDR1 is SGHTA, CDR2 FQGNSA. CDR3 bases: TGTGCCAGCAGCTCCCGACTGGAAACTAGCACAGATACGCAGTATTTT. This translates into CASSSRLETSTDTQYF.

The chain employs TRBV6-1 and TRBJ2-5; possibly TRBD1 for D (6 bases). V was pared by 6 bases and J by 4 bases, with 12 bases between. The CDR3 extends over 13 amino acids. Germline CDR1 and CDR2: MNHNS and SASEGT. This CDR3 is CASREQGSETQYF. CDR3 coding DNA: TGTGCCAGCAGAGAACAGGGTTCAGAGACCCAGTACTTC.

The chain joins TRBV4-1 to TRBJ1-2; D not certain. Per the germline V gene, CDR1 is MGHRA and CDR2 is YSYEKL. V lost 1 base to trimming and J lost 0 bases, with 18 bases between them. CDR3 size: 18 residues. The CDR3 coding sequence is TGCGCCAGCAGCCAAGCTACCTCACTCTCCCTACCTAACTATGGCTACACCTTC. Encoded protein: CASSQATSLSLPNYGYTF.

This clone has a handful of counts. The rearrangement links TRBV30 to TRBJ2-3; possible D gene TRBD2, 6 bases. This CDR3 is 13 amino acids long. The V gene's germline CDR1 is GTSNPN and CDR2 SVGIG (reference sequence). Trimming removed 2 bases from V and 2 bases from J, with 8 bases in between. Here the CDR3 reads CAWSRTNTDTQYF. CDR3 DNA: TGTGCCTGGAGTAGGACTAACACAGATACGCAGTATTTT. The full variable domain, rest sourced from reference TRBV30 and TRBJ2-3, is SQTIHQWPATLVQPVGSPLSLECTVEGTSNPNLYWYRQAAGRGLQLLFYSVGIGQISSEVPQNLSASRPQDRQFILSSKKLLLSDSGFYLCAWSRTNTDTQYFGPGTRLTVL.

This clone was seen a single time. The chain uses TRBV2 and TRBJ2-7, with 9 bases matching TRBD1. There are 13 residues in the CDR3. Germline V gene lookup returns CDR1 SNHLY and CDR2 FYNNEI. J was trimmed by 4 bases and V by 6 bases; bases with no gene match: 4. CDR3 region: CASRRQGGYEQYF. The CDR3 DNA follows: TGTGCCAGCAGGAGACAGGGGGGATACGAGCAGTACTTC. Based on the CDR3 plus reference TRBV2 and TRBJ2-7, the full variable domain is EPEVTQTPSHQVTQMGQEVILRCVPISNHLYFYWYRQILGQKVEFLVSFYNNEISEKSEIFDDQFSVERPDGSNFTLKIRSTKLEDSAMYFCASRRQGGYEQYFGPGTRLTVT.

Worth noting for this clone: A much larger clone differs by one base, so this may be a read error. The gene calls are TRBV11-2 and TRBJ1-2; no firm D call. This CDR3 has 14 residues. V lost 1 base to trimming and J lost 0 bases, with 6 bases between them. Germline CDR1 and CDR2: SGHAT and FQNNGV. The CDR3 here is CASSLVGANYGYTF. The CDR3 bases are TGTGCCAGCAGCTTAGTTGGAGCTAACTATGGCTACACCTTC.

Only a few counts were recorded for this clone. The chain employs TRBV19 and TRBJ2-7, with 9 bases fitting TRBD1. CDR3 length equals 14 residues. V shed 3 bases and J 6 bases; nucleotides not matched to a gene: 6. Germline CDR1 LNHDA, CDR2 SQIVND (reference sequence). The CDR3 bases are TGTGCCAGTAGTATCACAGGGGGCCGGGGCGAGCAGTACTTC. Translation gives CASSITGGRGEQYF. Variable domain in full (rest from reference TRBV19 and TRBJ2-7): DGGITQSPKYLFRKEGQNVTLSCEQNLNHDAMYWYRQDPGQGLRLIYYSQIVNDFQKGDIAEGYSVSREKKESFPLTVTSAQKNPTAFYLCASSITGGRGEQYFGPGTRLTVT.

The chain carries TRBV6-1 and TRBJ1-1, with D maybe TRBD1 (5 bases). Germline CDR1 reads MNHNS; CDR2 reads SASEGT. Trimming took off 4 bases at V and 5 bases at J, with 8 bases between the two ends. The CDR3 runs 12 residues. The CDR3 region is CASSGGRTEAFF. The CDR3 nucleotides read TGTGCCAGCAGTGGGGGCAGGACTGAAGCTTTCTTT.

This clone is medium-sized. V and J are TRBV4-2 and TRBJ1-1; D unresolved. The CDR3 is 11 amino acids. The V end was cut by 0 bases, the J end by 8 bases, with 4 bases between. Looked up from germline, CDR1 is LGHNA and CDR2 is YNFKEQ. CDR3 amino acids: CASSQEAEAFF. CDR3 nucleotide sequence: TGTGCCAGCAGCCAAGAAGCCGAAGCTTTCTTT.

The rearrangement links TRBV9 to TRBJ2-5; 9 positions agree with TRBD1. The junction had 4 bases not matched to a gene; V was cut back by 3 bases and J by 1 base. Germline V gene data show CDR1 as SGDLS and CDR2 as YYNGEE. The CDR3 covers 15 residues. DNA for the CDR3: TGTGCCAGCAGCGGTACAGGGGGCACCCAAGAGACCCAGTACTTC. Translation gives CASSGTGGTQETQYF.